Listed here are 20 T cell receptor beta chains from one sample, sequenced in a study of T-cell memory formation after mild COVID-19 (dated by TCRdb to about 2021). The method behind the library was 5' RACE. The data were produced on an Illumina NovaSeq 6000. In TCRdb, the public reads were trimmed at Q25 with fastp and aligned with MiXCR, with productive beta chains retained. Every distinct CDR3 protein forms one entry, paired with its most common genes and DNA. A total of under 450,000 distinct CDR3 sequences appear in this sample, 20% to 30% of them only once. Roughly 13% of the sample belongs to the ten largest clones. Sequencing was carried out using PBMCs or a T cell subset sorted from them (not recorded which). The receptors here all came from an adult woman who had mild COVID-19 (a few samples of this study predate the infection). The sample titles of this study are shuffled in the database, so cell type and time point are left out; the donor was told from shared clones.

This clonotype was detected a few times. CDR3 protein: CASRWGTGGSYEQYF. CDR3 bases: TGTGCCAGCAGATGGGGGACAGGGGGCTCCTACGAGCAGTACTTC. The chain employs TRBV2 and TRBJ2-7, with TRBD1 matching over 11 bases. The ends lost 6 bases at V and 0 bases at J; junction bases unmatched: 4. CDR1 and CDR2 (germline): SNHLY, FYNNEI. This CDR3 is built from 15 residues.

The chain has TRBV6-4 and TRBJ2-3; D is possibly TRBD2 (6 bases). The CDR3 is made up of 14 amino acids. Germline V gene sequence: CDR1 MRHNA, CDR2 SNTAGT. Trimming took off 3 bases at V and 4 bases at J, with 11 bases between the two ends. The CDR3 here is CASSESGGSDTQYF. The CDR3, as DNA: TGTGCCAGCAGTGAGTCCGGGGGATCAGATACGCAGTATTTT.

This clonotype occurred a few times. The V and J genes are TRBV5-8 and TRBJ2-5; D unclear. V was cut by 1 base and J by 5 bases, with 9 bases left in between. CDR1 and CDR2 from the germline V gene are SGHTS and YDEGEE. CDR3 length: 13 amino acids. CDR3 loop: CASSLMGTETQYF. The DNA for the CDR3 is TGTGCCAGCAGCTTGATGGGTACGGAGACCCAGTACTTC.

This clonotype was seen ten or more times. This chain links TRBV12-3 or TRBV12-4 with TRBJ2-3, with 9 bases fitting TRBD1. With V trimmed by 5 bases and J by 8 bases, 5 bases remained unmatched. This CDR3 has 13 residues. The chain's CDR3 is CASSATGGLTQYF. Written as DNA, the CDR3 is TGTGCCAGCAGTGCAACAGGGGGCCTTACGCAGTATTTT.

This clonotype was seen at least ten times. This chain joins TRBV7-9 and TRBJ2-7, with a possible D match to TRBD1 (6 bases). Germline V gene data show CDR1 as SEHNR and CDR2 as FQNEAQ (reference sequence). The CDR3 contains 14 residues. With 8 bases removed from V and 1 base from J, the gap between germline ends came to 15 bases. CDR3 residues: CASSLTGTSYEQYF. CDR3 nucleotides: TGTGCCAGCTCACTGACAGGAACTTCCTACGAGCAGTACTTC.

The CDR3 DNA reads as TGTGCCAGCAGCCAATCGGGACAGGGGGCTCACTATGGCTACACCTTC. Translation gives CASSQSGQGAHYGYTF. The rearrangement joins TRBV3-1 to TRBJ1-2, with 12 bases fitting TRBD1. The germline V gene encodes CDR1 LGHDT and CDR2 YNNKEL (reference sequence). V shed 2 bases and J 3 bases; nucleotides not matched to a gene: 4. CDR3 size: 16 residues. Based on the CDR3 plus reference TRBV3-1 and TRBJ1-2, the full variable domain is DTAVSQTPKYLVTQMGNDKSIKCEQNLGHDTMYWYKQDSKKFLKIMFSYNNKELIINETVPNRFSPKSPDKAHLNLHINSLELGDSAVYFCASSQSGQGAHYGYTFGSGTRLTVV.

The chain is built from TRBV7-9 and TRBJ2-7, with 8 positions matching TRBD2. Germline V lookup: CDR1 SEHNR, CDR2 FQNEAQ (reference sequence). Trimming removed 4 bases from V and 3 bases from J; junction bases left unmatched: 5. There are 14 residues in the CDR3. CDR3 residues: CASSSWTSLYEQYF. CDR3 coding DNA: TGTGCCAGCAGCTCGTGGACTAGCCTCTACGAGCAGTACTTC.

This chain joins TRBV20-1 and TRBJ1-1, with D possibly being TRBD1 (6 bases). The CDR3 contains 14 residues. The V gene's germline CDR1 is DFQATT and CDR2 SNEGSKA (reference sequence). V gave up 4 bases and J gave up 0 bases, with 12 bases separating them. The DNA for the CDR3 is TGCAGTGCTACCCCTCACAGGGTGAACACTGAAGCTTTCTTT. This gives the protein CSATPHRVNTEAFF.

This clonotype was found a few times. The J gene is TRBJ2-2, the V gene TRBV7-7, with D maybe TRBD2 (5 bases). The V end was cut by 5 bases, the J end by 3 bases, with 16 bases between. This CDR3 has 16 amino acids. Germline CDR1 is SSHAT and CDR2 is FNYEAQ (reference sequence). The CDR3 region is CASSPSPGVYTGELFF. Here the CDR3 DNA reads TGTGCCAGCAGCCCCTCACCCGGGGTTTACACCGGGGAGCTGTTTTTT.

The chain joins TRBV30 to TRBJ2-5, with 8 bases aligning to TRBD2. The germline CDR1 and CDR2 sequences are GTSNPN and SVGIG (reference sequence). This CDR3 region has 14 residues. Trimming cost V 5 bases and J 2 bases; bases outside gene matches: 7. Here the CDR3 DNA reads TGTGCCTGGCGGAAAGCGGGGGAGCAAGAGACCCAGTACTTC. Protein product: CAWRKAGEQETQYF.

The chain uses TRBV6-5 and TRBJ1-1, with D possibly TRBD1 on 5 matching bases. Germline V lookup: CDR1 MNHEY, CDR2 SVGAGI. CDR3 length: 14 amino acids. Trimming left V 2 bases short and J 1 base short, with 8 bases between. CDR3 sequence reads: CASSYGGTNTEAFF. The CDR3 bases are TGTGCCAGCAGTTACGGGGGGACGAACACTGAAGCTTTCTTT.

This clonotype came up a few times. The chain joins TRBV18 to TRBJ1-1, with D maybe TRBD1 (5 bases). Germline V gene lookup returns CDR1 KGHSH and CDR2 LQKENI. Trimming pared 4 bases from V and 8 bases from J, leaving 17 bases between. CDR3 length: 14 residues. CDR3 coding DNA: TGTGCCAGCTCACAATACCAGGGAGATCGGGAAGCTTTCTTT. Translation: CASSQYQGDREAFF.

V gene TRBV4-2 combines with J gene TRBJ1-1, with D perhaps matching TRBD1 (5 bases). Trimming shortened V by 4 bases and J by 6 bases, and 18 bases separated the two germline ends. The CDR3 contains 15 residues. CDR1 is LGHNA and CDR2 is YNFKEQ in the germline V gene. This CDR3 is CASSLPGRWGPEAFF. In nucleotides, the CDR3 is TGTGCCAGCAGCCTTCCGGGACGGTGGGGCCCTGAAGCTTTCTTT.

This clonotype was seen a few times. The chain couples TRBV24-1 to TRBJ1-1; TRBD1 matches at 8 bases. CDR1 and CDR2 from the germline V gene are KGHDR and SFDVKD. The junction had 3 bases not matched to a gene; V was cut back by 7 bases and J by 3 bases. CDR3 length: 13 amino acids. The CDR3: CATSRQGYTEAFF. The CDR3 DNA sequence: TGTGCCACCAGCCGACAGGGGTACACTGAAGCTTTCTTT.

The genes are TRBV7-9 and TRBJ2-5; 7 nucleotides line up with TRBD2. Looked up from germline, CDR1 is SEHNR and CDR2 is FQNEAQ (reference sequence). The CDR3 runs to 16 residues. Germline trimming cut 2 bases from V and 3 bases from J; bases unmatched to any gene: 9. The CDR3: CASSLFGGGTKETQYF. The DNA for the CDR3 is TGTGCCAGCAGCTTATTTGGCGGGGGAACCAAAGAGACCCAGTACTTC.

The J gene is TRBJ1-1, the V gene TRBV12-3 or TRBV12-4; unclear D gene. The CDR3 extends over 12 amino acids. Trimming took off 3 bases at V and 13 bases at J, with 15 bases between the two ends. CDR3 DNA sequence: TGTGCCAGCAGTTTCCCCTGGGAGAAGGTTTTCTTT. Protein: CASSFPWEKVFF.

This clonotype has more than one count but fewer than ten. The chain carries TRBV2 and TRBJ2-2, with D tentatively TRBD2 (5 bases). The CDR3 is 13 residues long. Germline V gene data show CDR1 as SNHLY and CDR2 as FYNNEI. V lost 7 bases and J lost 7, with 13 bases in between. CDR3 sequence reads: CASNPTGVGELFF. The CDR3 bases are TGTGCCAGCAATCCCACCGGGGTCGGGGAGCTGTTTTTT. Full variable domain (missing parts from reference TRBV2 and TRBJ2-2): EPEVTQTPSHQVTQMGQEVILRCVPISNHLYFYWYRQILGQKVEFLVSFYNNEISEKSEIFDDQFSVERPDGSNFTLKIRSTKLEDSAMYFCASNPTGVGELFFGEGSRLTVL.

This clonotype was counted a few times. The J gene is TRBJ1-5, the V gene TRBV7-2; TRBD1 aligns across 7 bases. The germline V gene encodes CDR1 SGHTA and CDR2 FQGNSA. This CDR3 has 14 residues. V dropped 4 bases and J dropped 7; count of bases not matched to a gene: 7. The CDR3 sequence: CASSSDRARQPQHF. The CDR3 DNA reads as TGTGCCAGCAGCTCCGACAGGGCACGGCAGCCCCAGCATTTT.

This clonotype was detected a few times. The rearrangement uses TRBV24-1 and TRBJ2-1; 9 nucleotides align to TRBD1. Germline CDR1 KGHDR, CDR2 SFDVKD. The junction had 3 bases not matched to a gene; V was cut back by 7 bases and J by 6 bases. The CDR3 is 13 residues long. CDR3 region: CATSGQGTNEQFF. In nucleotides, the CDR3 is TGTGCCACCAGCGGACAGGGGACCAATGAGCAGTTCTTC.

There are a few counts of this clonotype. CDR3 in DNA: TGTGCCAGCAGTTGGGTTGCCAGGGACGAGCAGTACTTC. It translates to CASSWVARDEQYF. This chain links TRBV12-3 or TRBV12-4 with TRBJ2-7; maybe TRBD1 (5 bases). V was cut by 4 bases and J by 5 bases, with 12 bases left in between. The CDR3 length is 13 residues.